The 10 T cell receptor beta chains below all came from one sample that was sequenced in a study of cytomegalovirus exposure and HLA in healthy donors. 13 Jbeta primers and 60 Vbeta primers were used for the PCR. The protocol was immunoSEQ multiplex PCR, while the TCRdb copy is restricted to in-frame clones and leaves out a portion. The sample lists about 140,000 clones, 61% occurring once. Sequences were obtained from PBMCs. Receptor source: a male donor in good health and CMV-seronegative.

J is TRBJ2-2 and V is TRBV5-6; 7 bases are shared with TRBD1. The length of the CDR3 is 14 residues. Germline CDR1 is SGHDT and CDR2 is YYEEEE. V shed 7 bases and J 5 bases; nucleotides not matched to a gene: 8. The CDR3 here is CASSPTRGTGELFF. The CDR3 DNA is TGTGCCAGCTCCCCCACCAGGGGGACCGGGGAGCTGTTTTTT.

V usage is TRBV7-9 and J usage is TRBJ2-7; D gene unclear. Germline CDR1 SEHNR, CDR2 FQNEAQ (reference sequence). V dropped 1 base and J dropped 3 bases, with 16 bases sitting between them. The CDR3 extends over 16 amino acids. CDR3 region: CASSLVSINPNYEQYF. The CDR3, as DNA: TGTGCCAGCAGCTTAGTCAGTATTAACCCCAACTACGAGCAGTACTTC.

CDR3 nucleotides: TGTGCCTGGAGTATTCTGTCGCTAGCGGGGGGGCAGGAGACCCAGTACTTC. This sequence encodes CAWSILSLAGGQETQYF. The chain has TRBV30 and TRBJ2-5; 12 bases are shared with TRBD2. The CDR3 sequence is 17 residues long. V lost 2 bases to trimming and J lost 5 bases; unmatched junction nucleotides: 12. Germline-derived CDR1 and CDR2 are GTSNPN and SVGIG (reference sequence).

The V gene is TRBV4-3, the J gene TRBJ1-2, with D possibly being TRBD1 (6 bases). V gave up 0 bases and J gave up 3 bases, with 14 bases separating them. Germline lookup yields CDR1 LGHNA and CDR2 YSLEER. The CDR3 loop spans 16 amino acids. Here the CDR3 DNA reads TGCGCCAGCAGCCAAGATGGTCAGGGGTGGGACTATGGCTACACCTTC. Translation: CASSQDGQGWDYGYTF.

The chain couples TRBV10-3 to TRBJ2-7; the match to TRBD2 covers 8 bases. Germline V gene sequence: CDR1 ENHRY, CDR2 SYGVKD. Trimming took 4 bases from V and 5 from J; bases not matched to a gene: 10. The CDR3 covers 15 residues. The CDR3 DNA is TGTGCCATCAGTGTGGCGATAGCGGGGAAAAACGAGCAGTACTTC. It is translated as CAISVAIAGKNEQYF.

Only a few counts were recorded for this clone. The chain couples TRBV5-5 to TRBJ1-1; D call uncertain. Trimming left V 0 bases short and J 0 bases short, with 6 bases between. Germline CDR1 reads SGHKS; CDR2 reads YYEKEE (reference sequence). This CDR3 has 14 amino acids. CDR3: CASSLGGLNTEAFF. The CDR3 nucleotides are TGTGCCAGCAGCTTGGGCGGGTTGAACACTGAAGCTTTCTTT.

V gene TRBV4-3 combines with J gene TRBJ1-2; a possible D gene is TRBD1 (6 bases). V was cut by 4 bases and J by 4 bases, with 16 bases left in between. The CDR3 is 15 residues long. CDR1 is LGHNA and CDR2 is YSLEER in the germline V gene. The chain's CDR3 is CASSPRGDTGYGYTF. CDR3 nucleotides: TGCGCCAGCAGCCCACGAGGGGACACCGGCTATGGCTACACCTTC.

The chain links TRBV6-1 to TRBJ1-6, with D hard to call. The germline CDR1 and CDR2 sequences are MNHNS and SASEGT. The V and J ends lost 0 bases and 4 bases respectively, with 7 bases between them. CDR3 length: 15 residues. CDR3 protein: CASSEAWQYNSPLHF. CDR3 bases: TGTGCCAGCAGTGAAGCCTGGCAGTATAATTCACCCCTCCACTTT.

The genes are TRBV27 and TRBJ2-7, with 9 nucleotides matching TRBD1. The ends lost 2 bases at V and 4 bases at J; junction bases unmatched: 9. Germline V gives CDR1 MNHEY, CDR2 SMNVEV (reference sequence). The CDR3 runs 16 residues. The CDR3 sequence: CASSLGVGTGSYEQYF. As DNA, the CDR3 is TGTGCCAGCAGTTTAGGGGTAGGGACAGGGTCTTACGAGCAGTACTTC.

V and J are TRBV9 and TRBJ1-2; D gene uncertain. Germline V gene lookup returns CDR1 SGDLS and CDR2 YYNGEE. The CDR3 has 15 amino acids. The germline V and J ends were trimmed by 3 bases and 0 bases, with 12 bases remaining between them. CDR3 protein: CASSAPVHSNYGYTF. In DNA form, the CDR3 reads TGTGCCAGCAGCGCCCCCGTCCACTCTAACTATGGCTACACCTTC.